Shown below are 27 T cell receptor beta chains from a single sample sequenced in a study of T cell changes during pregnancy in multiple sclerosis. Measured with immunoSEQ multiplex PCR; TCRdb has only the in-frame clones, and not every one. The sample contains more than 15,000 clones, about nine tenths of which appear only once. The sample consisted of CD8+ T cells from peripheral blood mononuclear cells, taken in the second trimester of pregnancy. These receptors all come from a female donor in good health, enrolled as a control in a pregnancy study.

The rearrangement links TRBV25-1 to TRBJ1-5; no clear D gene. Between the trimmed V and J ends, which lost 8 bases and 2 bases, there was a span of 7 bases. The germline CDR1 and CDR2 sequences are MGHDK and SYGVNS. The CDR3 contains 12 residues. The CDR3 nucleotides are TGTGCCAGCGGAGAGGGCAATCAGCCCCAGCATTTT. Its translation is CASGEGNQPQHF.

The V call is TRBV7-9, the J call TRBJ2-3, with D possibly matching TRBD1 (7 bases). Trimming removed 5 bases at V and 2 bases at J, with 17 bases between. From germline, CDR1 is SEHNR and CDR2 FQNEAQ (reference sequence). The CDR3 sequence is 16 residues long. CDR3 coding DNA: TGTGCCAGCAGCCCGCGGGACAGCCAATACACAGATACGCAGTATTTT. This gives the protein CASSPRDSQYTDTQYF.

The chain joins TRBV5-6 to TRBJ2-7; TRBD1 aligns across 7 bases. The CDR3 runs to 15 residues. From germline, CDR1 is SGHDT and CDR2 YYEEEE. Unmatched junction bases numbered 9, after V lost 4 bases and J lost 2 bases. CDR3 sequence (DNA): TGTGCCAGCAGCCTCCACGGGACAGTAGCCTACGAGCAGTACTTC. Its protein product is CASSLHGTVAYEQYF. Combining the CDR3 with reference TRBV5-6 and TRBJ2-7 gives the whole variable domain DAGVTQSPTHLIKTRGQQVTLRCSPKSGHDTVSWYQQALGQGPQFIFQYYEEEERQRGNFPDRFSGHQFPNYSSELNVNALLLGDSALYLCASSLHGTVAYEQYFGPGTRLTVT.

This chain links TRBV28 with TRBJ2-1; TRBD1 might be the D (5 bases). CDR1 is MDHEN, CDR2 SYDVKM, per germline. The CDR3 length is 13 residues. With 3 bases removed from V and 7 bases from J, the gap between germline ends came to 10 bases. The CDR3 loop reads CASSFRGPNEQFF. CDR3 sequence (DNA): TGTGCCAGCAGTTTTAGGGGCCCAAATGAGCAGTTCTTC.

The chain couples TRBV11-1 to TRBJ2-7; 10 bases match TRBD2. Germline values: CDR1 SGHAT, CDR2 FQDESV (reference sequence). The CDR3 runs 17 residues. V was clipped by 0 bases and J by 4 bases; unmatched bases: 9. CDR3 protein: CASSLAPYASGRYEQYF. CDR3 bases: TGTGCCAGCAGCTTAGCCCCCTATGCTAGCGGGAGATACGAGCAGTACTTC.

The chain links TRBV2 to TRBJ2-3, with TRBD1 matching 7 bases. This CDR3 contains 14 residues. CDR1 is SNHLY, CDR2 FYNNEI, per germline. The V segment lost 8 bases and the J segment 0 bases; nucleotides outside the gene matches: 5. DNA for the CDR3: TGTGCCAGCGGGGACAGAGTAAGCACAGATACGCAGTATTTT. Its protein product is CASGDRVSTDTQYF.

The gene calls are TRBV29-1 and TRBJ2-1, with TRBD1 matching 7 bases. Germline loops: CDR1 SQVTM, CDR2 ANQGSEA. The trim removed 3 bases at V and 8 bases at J, leaving 19 bases unmatched. The CDR3 has 17 residues. Here the CDR3 reads CSVEYRGRRTREDEQFF. The CDR3 DNA sequence: TGCAGCGTTGAGTATAGGGGGCGGAGGACTCGGGAAGATGAGCAGTTCTTC.

The chain links TRBV19 to TRBJ1-5; 8 nucleotides line up with TRBD1. The germline CDR1 and CDR2 sequences are LNHDA and SQIVND (reference sequence). This CDR3 has 16 residues. J lost 7 bases, V lost 5 bases, and 13 bases had no gene match. This CDR3 reads CASSSITTGVRQPQHF. CDR3 DNA sequence: TGTGCCAGTAGTTCCATCACGACAGGGGTTAGGCAGCCCCAGCATTTT.

The chain has TRBV2 and TRBJ2-7, with 12 bases identical to TRBD2. The CDR3 spans 14 residues. Germline loops: CDR1 SNHLY, CDR2 FYNNEI. Losses at the gene ends were 4 bases for V and 7 bases for J; bases not matched to a gene: 5. CDR3 DNA: TGTGCCAGCAGTGGGCTAGCGGGAGGGGGAGAGCAGTACTTC. Amino acids: CASSGLAGGGEQYF.

Only a few counts were recorded for this clone. Within the sample, other DNA sequences also encode this same CDR3. J is TRBJ2-3 and V is TRBV18; D perhaps matches TRBD1 (7 bases). The CDR3 has 15 amino acids. With 0 bases removed from V and 3 bases from J, the gap between germline ends came to 10 bases. CDR1 KGHSH and CDR2 LQKENI come from the germline V gene. The CDR3 is CASSPPQGRTDTQYF. CDR3 in DNA: TGTGCCAGCTCACCACCACAGGGGAGGACAGATACGCAGTATTTT. Filled out from reference TRBV18 and TRBJ2-3, the complete variable domain reads NAGVMQNPRHLVRRRGQEARLRCSPMKGHSHVYWYRQLPEEGLKFMVYLQKENIIDESGMPKERFSAEFPKEGPSILRIQQVVRGDSAAYFCASSPPQGRTDTQYFGPGTRLTVL.

The V gene is TRBV5-8, the J gene TRBJ1-5, with D possibly TRBD1 on 6 matching bases. Germline CDR1 and CDR2: SGHTS and YDEGEE. The length of the CDR3 is 15 residues. V lost 3 bases, J lost 6 bases, and 16 bases lay in between. The CDR3 DNA is TGTGCCAGCAGCTCCGGGACAACCCGGGGTCAGCCCCAGCATTTT. Translating it yields CASSSGTTRGQPQHF.

The chain joins TRBV28 to TRBJ2-7; weak D call: TRBD2 (7 bases). V shed 2 bases and J shed 0 bases, with 11 bases lying between them. The germline gives CDR1 MDHEN, CDR2 SYDVKM. This CDR3 spans 15 amino acids. CDR3 amino acids: CASSLRGASSYEQYF. The CDR3 DNA sequence: TGTGCCAGCAGTTTACGGGGGGCCTCCTCCTACGAGCAGTACTTC.

This chain connects TRBV25-1 to TRBJ1-3; D remains unclear. With 3 bases removed from V and 9 bases from J, the gap between germline ends came to 15 bases. From germline, CDR1 is MGHDK and CDR2 SYGVNS. The CDR3 is made up of 14 amino acids. The CDR3 reads CASSDGEEAATIYF. CDR3 sequence (DNA): TGTGCCAGCAGTGATGGCGAGGAGGCGGCCACCATATATTTT.

The rearrangement uses TRBV11-1 and TRBJ2-1; TRBD2 matches at 8 bases. CDR1 is SGHAT and CDR2 is FQDESV in the germline V gene (reference sequence). This CDR3 is 17 amino acids long. V trimming: 1 base; J trimming: 0 bases; junction bases outside the gene matches: 5. The CDR3 is CASSLVGSGSSYNEQFF. In DNA form, the CDR3 reads TGTGCCAGCAGCTTAGTCGGAAGCGGGAGCTCCTACAATGAGCAGTTCTTC.

The chain joins TRBV7-2 to TRBJ2-1; D is perhaps TRBD2 (5 bases). The germline V gene has CDR1 SGHTA and CDR2 FQGNSA. This CDR3 comprises 19 residues. V lost 2 bases and J 0 bases, leaving 20 bases between the germline ends. DNA of the CDR3: TGTGCCAGCAGCTTAAGCCCCACGCGGGCGAGGAGCTCCTACAATGAGCAGTTCTTC. It specifies CASSLSPTRARSSYNEQFF.

The chain combines TRBV6-6 with TRBJ1-6; possibly TRBD1 for D (6 bases). In germline, CDR1 is MNHNY, CDR2 SVGAGI (reference sequence). V was cut by 0 bases and J by 5 bases, with 8 bases left in between. This CDR3 region has 15 residues. The CDR3 sequence is CASSYSSGDNSPLHF. Here the CDR3 DNA reads TGTGCCAGCAGTTACTCGTCAGGGGATAATTCACCCCTCCACTTT.

The chain carries TRBV5-4 and TRBJ2-3; 11 bases are shared with TRBD2. The CDR3 has 19 amino acids. V gave up 4 bases and J gave up 6 bases; unmatched junction bases: 19. The germline V gene has CDR1 SGHNT and CDR2 YYREEE (reference sequence). The CDR3 DNA follows: TGTGCCAGCAGCACCGCCGGGACTAGCGGTCCCCCGGGTCCGGATACGCAGTATTTT. Protein: CASSTAGTSGPPGPDTQYF.

This chain links TRBV9 with TRBJ1-4; weak D call: TRBD1 (6 bases). The germline V gene has CDR1 SGDLS and CDR2 YYNGEE. The CDR3 has 16 residues. V was clipped by 3 bases and J by 8 bases, with 20 bases between them. CDR3 nucleotide sequence: TGTGCCAGCAGCGAGGGGGTGAGGCCAACGAAGGAAAAACTGTTTTTT. This gives the protein CASSEGVRPTKEKLFF.

The chain uses TRBV7-6 and TRBJ2-7, with 16 bases matching TRBD2. V lost 5 bases, J lost 2 bases, and 3 bases stayed unmatched. Germline V gene lookup returns CDR1 SGHVS and CDR2 FNYEAQ. The CDR3 has 16 amino acids. CDR3 DNA: TGTGCCAGCAGCCCCGGGACTAGCGGGGGGGCCTACGAGCAGTACTTC. It is translated as CASSPGTSGGAYEQYF.

The chain has TRBV14 and TRBJ1-1; D is unclear. Germline V CDR1 and CDR2: SGHDN, FVKESK. The CDR3 consists of 17 residues. V shed 2 bases and J shed 1 base, with 17 bases lying between them. CDR3 residues: CASSQRWNGSGNTEAFF. In DNA, the CDR3 is TGTGCCAGCAGCCAACGATGGAATGGGTCAGGGAACACTGAAGCTTTCTTT.

CDR3 region: CASSFWGAGGYNEQFF. DNA for the CDR3: TGTGCCAGCAGCTTTTGGGGGGCAGGGGGTTACAATGAGCAGTTCTTC. The chain has TRBV7-2 and TRBJ2-1; D may be TRBD1 (7 bases). The V and J ends lost 3 bases and 4 bases respectively, with 16 bases between them. In germline, CDR1 is SGHTA, CDR2 FQGNSA. The CDR3 has 16 amino acids. The variable domain in full, with the rest retrieved from reference TRBV7-2 and TRBJ2-1, is GAGVSQSPSNKVTEKGKDVELRCDPISGHTALYWYRQSLGQGLEFLIYFQGNSAPDKSGLPSDRFSAERTGGSVSTLTIQRTQQEDSAVYLCASSFWGAGGYNEQFFGPGTRLTVL.

The chain carries TRBV28 and TRBJ2-7; D unclear. The CDR3 contains 12 residues. The V gene lost 5 bases and the J gene lost 0 bases, with 5 bases spanning the gap. Per the germline V gene, CDR1 is MDHEN and CDR2 is SYDVKM. The CDR3 loop is CASSHSSYEQYF. CDR3 DNA: TGTGCCAGCAGTCATAGCTCCTACGAGCAGTACTTC.

This chain links TRBV9 with TRBJ2-1, with D possibly matching TRBD2 (7 bases). The CDR3 contains 15 residues. CDR1 and CDR2 (germline): SGDLS, YYNGEE. Trimming took off 4 bases at V and 10 bases at J, with 21 bases between the two ends. In DNA form, the CDR3 reads TGTGCCAGCAGCCCGTCCGGGGGGCCCGGCGGGGAGCAGTTCTTC. Translating it yields CASSPSGGPGGEQFF.

The gene calls are TRBV19 and TRBJ2-5; tentatively, D is TRBD1 (5 bases). V lost 3 bases and J lost 9, with 8 bases in between. The germline V gene has CDR1 LNHDA and CDR2 SQIVND (reference sequence). The length of the CDR3 is 11 residues. The DNA for the CDR3 is TGTGCCAGTAGTATCATCAGGGCCCAGTACTTC. Translation: CASSIIRAQYF.

The rearrangement joins TRBV9 to TRBJ1-1; TRBD1 agrees at 7 bases. CDR3 length: 17 residues. Germline assignment: CDR1 SGDLS and CDR2 YYNGEE. V lost 4 bases and J lost 0; bases outside the gene matches: 12. CDR3 in amino acids: CASSTPGQERLNTEAFF. The CDR3 nucleotides read TGTGCCAGCAGCACCCCAGGACAGGAGAGGTTGAACACTGAAGCTTTCTTT.

This chain links TRBV4-1 with TRBJ1-4, with D possibly matching TRBD1 (5 bases). From germline, CDR1 is MGHRA and CDR2 YSYEKL. V dropped 4 bases and J dropped 6 bases, with 15 bases sitting between them. This CDR3 spans 15 amino acids. The DNA of the CDR3 is TGCGCCAGCAGCCCGCTCGGTGGGGGGGATGAAAAACTGTTTTTT. Its protein product is CASSPLGGGDEKLFF.

The chain has TRBV7-8 and TRBJ1-3; D perhaps matches TRBD1 (5 bases). Deletions cut 0 bases from V and 2 bases from J, with 17 bases between. Germline-derived CDR1 and CDR2 are SGHVS and FQNEAQ. The CDR3 loop spans 18 amino acids. CDR3 residues: CASSLAWGLGTTGNTIYF. In DNA, the CDR3 is TGTGCCAGCAGCTTAGCCTGGGGCCTCGGAACTACTGGAAACACCATATATTTT.